The text below deals with one T cell receptor (beta chain). Its specificity is not known. Read sequence stops 3 residues before the CDR3 end, and the germline J gene provides the missing end. Only in-frame clones appear in the TCRdb table, and some are missing; sequencing was by immunoSEQ multiplex PCR. This sample's table reports 31,000 or so clones. This sample is drawn from a study of T cells in women clearing cervical HPV infection. General study findings and limits: T-cell numbers per sample were unknown and may explain richness differences.

This CDR3 region has 12 residues. Germline V CDR1 and CDR2: GTSNPN, SVGIG (reference sequence). Prevalent HPV16 infections were excluded; only incident single HPV16 infections included. The chain carries TRBV30 and TRBJ1-1; TRBD1 matches 9 bases. This receptor was taken from a woman aged 18 to 75 with a cervical HPV16 infection that either progressed to CIN3+ or cleared (not recorded which). The sample consisted of blood buffy coat. The CDR3 loop reads CACTGGAESAFF. The part of the CDR3 DNA that was read is TGTGCCTGTACAGGGGGCGCAGAGTCA.